Listed below are T cell receptor beta chains from one sample, sequenced in a study of cytomegalovirus exposure and HLA in healthy donors. Produced via immunoSEQ multiplex PCR; TCRdb's table is partial and in-frame only. The table includes about 150,000 clones, 65% to 75% detected once. Sequenced: PBMCs. Source of these receptors: a man aged 18 to 30 in good health and CMV-seronegative. The CDR3 runs from the conserved cysteine through the conserved F or W. A D gene is named only where the DNA matches it firmly. Size tells how often a clone was seen (once, few, many) or the class of an expanded clone, and some rows leave it out.

>TRBV7-9|TRBJ1-1|-|once
CASSSIPRGLWTEAFF
TGTGCCAGCAGCTCAATCCCGCGCGGGCTTTGGACTGAAGCTTTCTTT
>TRBV4-1|TRBJ1-3|-|-
CASSQVPGPGVGNTIYF
TGCGCCAGCAGCCAAGTACCGGGCCCGGGGGTTGGAAACACCATATATTTT
>TRBV21-1|TRBJ2-5|-|-
CASKRGGAVPETQYF
TGTGCCAGCAAGAGGGGGGGGGCTGTGCCAGAGACCCAGTACTTC
>TRBV4-3|TRBJ2-7|TRBD1|-
CASSQFGTGSYEQYF
TGCGCCAGCAGCCAATTTGGGACAGGGTCTTACGAGCAGTACTTC
>TRBV6-5|TRBJ2-2|-|few
CASSYSEDTTGELFF
TGTGCCAGCAGTTACTCCGAGGACACAACCGGGGAGCTGTTTTTT
>TRBV28|TRBJ1-2|-|-
CASSLSVYGYTF
TGTGCCAGCAGTTTATCCGTCTATGGCTACACCTTC
>TRBV4-2|TRBJ2-7|TRBD1|-
CASSHPHPGTGLYEQYF
TGTGCCAGCAGCCACCCTCACCCCGGGACAGGGCTCTACGAGCAGTACTTC
>TRBV10-3|TRBJ1-4|-|-
CAISETDTNEKLFF
TGTGCCATCAGTGAAACAGACACGAATGAAAAACTGTTTTTT
>TRBV2|TRBJ1-6|-|-
CASSEDVDSTNSPLHF
TGTGCCAGCAGTGAGGACGTGGACAGCACAAATTCACCCCTCCACTTT
>TRBV5-1|TRBJ2-7|-|-
CASSLPATADEQYF
TGCGCCAGCAGCTTACCCGCGACAGCCGACGAGCAGTACTTC
>TRBV4-1|TRBJ2-6|TRBD2|few
CASSPSGSGDIAPGANGLTF
TGCGCCAGCAGCCCCTCGGGTAGCGGGGACATCGCCCCTGGGGCCAACGGCCTGACTTTC
>TRBV5-5|TRBJ2-7|-|-
CASSSRQAGYEQYF
TGTGCCAGCAGCTCCCGACAGGCAGGCTACGAGCAGTACTTC
>TRBV5-1|TRBJ1-1|TRBD1|few
CASSLGTGFGAEAFF
TGCGCCAGCAGCTTGGGGACAGGGTTTGGAGCTGAAGCTTTCTTT
>TRBV21-1|TRBJ1-1|-|once
CASSKRSGTLNTEAFF
TGTGCCAGCAGCAAACGTTCCGGGACACTGAACACTGAAGCTTTCTTT